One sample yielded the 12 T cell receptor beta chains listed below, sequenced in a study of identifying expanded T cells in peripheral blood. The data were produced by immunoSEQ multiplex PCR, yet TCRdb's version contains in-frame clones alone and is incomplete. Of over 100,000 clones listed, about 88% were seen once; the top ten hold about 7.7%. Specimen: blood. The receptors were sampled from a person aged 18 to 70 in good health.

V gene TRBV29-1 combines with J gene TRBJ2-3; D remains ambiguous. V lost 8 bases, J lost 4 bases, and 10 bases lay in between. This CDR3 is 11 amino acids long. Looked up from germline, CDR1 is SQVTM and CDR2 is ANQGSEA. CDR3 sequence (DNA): TGCAGCCCCGTCCTGTCAGATACGCAGTATTTT. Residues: CSPVLSDTQYF.

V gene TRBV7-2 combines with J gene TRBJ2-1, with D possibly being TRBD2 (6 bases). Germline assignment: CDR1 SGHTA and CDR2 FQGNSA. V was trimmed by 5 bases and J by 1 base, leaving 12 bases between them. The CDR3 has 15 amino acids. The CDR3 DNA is TGTGCCAGCAGCCGACTAGTCGGGTCCTACAATGAGCAGTTCTTC. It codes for CASSRLVGSYNEQFF. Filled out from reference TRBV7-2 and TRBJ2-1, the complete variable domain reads GAGVSQSPSNKVTEKGKDVELRCDPISGHTALYWYRQSLGQGLEFLIYFQGNSAPDKSGLPSDRFSAERTGGSVSTLTIQRTQQEDSAVYLCASSRLVGSYNEQFFGPGTRLTVL.

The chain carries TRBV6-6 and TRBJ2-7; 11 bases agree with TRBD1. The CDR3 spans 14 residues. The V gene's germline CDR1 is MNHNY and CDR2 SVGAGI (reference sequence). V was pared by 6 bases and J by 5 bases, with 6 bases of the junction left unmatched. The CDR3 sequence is CASREGQGADEQYF. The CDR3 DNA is TGTGCCAGCAGAGAAGGACAGGGGGCAGACGAGCAGTACTTC.

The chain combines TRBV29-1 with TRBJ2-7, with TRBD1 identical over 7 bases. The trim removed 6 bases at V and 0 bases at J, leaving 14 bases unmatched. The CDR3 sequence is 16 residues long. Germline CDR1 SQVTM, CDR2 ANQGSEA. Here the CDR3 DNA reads TGCAGCGTCATGCGAAATGACAGGGAGAGCTCCTACGAGCAGTACTTC. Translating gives CSVMRNDRESSYEQYF.

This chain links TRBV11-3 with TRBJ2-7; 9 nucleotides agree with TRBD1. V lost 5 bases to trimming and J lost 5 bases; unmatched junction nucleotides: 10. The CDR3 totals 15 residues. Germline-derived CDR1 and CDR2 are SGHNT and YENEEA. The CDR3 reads CASSVTGTGPHEQYF. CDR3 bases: TGTGCCAGCAGCGTAACCGGGACAGGGCCCCACGAGCAGTACTTC.

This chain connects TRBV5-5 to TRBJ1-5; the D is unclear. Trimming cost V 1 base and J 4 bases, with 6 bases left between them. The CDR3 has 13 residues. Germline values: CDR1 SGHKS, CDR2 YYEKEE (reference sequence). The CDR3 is CASSLSQNQPQHF. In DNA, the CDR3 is TGTGCCAGCAGCTTGTCACAAAATCAGCCCCAGCATTTT.

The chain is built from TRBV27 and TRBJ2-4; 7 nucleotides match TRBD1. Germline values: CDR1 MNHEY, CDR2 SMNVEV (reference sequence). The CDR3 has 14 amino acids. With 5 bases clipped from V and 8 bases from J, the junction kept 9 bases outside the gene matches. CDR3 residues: CASSDRDPIDIQYF. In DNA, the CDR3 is TGTGCCAGCAGTGACAGGGACCCTATTGACATTCAGTACTTC.

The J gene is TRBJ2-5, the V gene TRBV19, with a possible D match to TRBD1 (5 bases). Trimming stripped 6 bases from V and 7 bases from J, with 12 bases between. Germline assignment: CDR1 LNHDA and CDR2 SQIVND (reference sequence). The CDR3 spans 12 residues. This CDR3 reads CASRRGSGTQYF. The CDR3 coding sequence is TGTGCCAGTAGAAGGGGATCAGGGACCCAGTACTTC.

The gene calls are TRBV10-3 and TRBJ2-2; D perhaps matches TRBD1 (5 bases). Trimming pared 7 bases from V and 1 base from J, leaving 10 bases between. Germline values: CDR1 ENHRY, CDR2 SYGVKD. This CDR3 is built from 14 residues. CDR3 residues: CAITGHKNTGELFF. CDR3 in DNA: TGTGCCATCACTGGACATAAGAACACCGGGGAGCTGTTTTTT.

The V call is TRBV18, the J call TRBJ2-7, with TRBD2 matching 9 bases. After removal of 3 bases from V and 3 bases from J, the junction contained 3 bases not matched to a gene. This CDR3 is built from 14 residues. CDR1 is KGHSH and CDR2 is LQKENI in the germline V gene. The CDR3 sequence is CASSPGLADYEQYF. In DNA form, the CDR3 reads TGTGCCAGCTCACCGGGACTAGCAGACTACGAGCAGTACTTC.

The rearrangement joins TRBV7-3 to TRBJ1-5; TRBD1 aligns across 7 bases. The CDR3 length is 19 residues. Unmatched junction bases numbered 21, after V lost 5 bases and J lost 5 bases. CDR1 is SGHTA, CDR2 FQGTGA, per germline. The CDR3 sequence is CASSPHNPYAYRGHQPQHF. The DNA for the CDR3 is TGTGCCAGCAGCCCCCATAATCCCTACGCCTACAGGGGTCATCAGCCCCAGCATTTT.

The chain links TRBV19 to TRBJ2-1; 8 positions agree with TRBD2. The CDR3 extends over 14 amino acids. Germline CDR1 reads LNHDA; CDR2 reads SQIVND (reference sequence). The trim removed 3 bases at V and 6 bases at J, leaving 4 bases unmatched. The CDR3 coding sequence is TGTGCCAGTAGTATGGCCGGGACTAGCAATGAGCAGTTCTTC. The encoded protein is CASSMAGTSNEQFF.